Given below is one T cell receptor (beta chain) in context. Its specificity is not known. This entry belongs to a study of blood T cells in healthy people across ages. The second PCR ran about 6 to 12 cycles with a sample-barcoded 5' primer and J-beta primers. TCRdb re-called the 5' RACE reads with MiXCR, one entry per CDR3 protein. This sample has 800,000 to 950,000 distinct CDR3 sequences, with just under 30% found just once. The study's findings and limits: Fewer expanded clones and more diversity marked long-lived versus aged donors.

Separately, the same data were catalogued under a study of T cells of mothers and their children.

Sequencing was carried out using blood. The TCR comes from a woman aged 40 to 49 in good health.

CDR3 in DNA: TGCGCCAGCAGCCAACTTGCCCTCGGGGACATGAACACTGAAGCTTTCTTT. It translates to CASSQLALGDMNTEAFF. This chain connects TRBV4-3 to TRBJ1-1; D may be TRBD1 (6 bases). This CDR3 is 17 amino acids long. The V and J ends lost 2 bases and 0 bases respectively, with 16 bases between them. Germline V gives CDR1 LGHNA, CDR2 YSLEER.